These 9 T cell receptor beta chains came from one sample sequenced in a study of cytomegalovirus exposure and HLA in healthy donors. 13 Jbeta primers and 60 Vbeta primers were used for the PCR. Clones were sequenced by immunoSEQ multiplex PCR, and TCRdb holds only the in-frame ones, with some missing. The sample comprises some 130,000 clones, about 79% of which are singletons, and roughly 2.6% rests with the top ten. The material sequenced was PBMCs. Receptors originate from a man aged 50-59 years in good health and CMV-seronegative.

The chain links TRBV5-1 to TRBJ2-3; 10 nucleotides align to TRBD2. The germline CDR1 and CDR2 sequences are SGHRS and YFSETQ. The length of the CDR3 is 15 residues. J gave up 4 bases and V 1 base, and 3 bases lay outside the gene matches. CDR3 coding DNA: TGCGCCAGCAGCTTGCCCAGCGGGGGGGCAGATACGCAGTATTTT. It encodes CASSLPSGGADTQYF.

This clone was counted only a few times. The genes are TRBV4-3 and TRBJ2-5; 11 bases map to TRBD2. CDR3 length equals 16 residues. Germline CDR1 is LGHNA and CDR2 is YSLEER. V was clipped by 4 bases and J by 5 bases; unmatched bases: 9. CDR3 loop: CASSLSSSGGYETQYF. DNA of the CDR3: TGCGCCAGCAGCCTCTCCTCTAGCGGGGGGTATGAGACCCAGTACTTC.

As for this clone: This specimen includes other DNA sequences encoding the same CDR3. The rearrangement joins TRBV11-2 to TRBJ2-1, with D unclear. There are 13 residues in the CDR3. CDR1 is SGHAT, CDR2 FQNNGV, per germline. Trimming took off 1 base at V and 5 bases at J, with 6 bases between the two ends. The CDR3: CASSLGRNNEQFF. The CDR3 nucleotides are TGTGCCAGCAGCTTAGGCAGAAACAATGAGCAGTTCTTC.

For the CDR3, the DNA is TGTGCCACCAGCAGAGATTTGACTAGCGGGAGGGCGGGAGAGACCCAGTACTTC. Translation gives CATSRDLTSGRAGETQYF. This chain links TRBV15 with TRBJ2-5; 14 bases are shared with TRBD2. With V trimmed by 0 bases and J by 4 bases, 7 bases remained unmatched. From germline, CDR1 is LNHNV and CDR2 YYDKDF (reference sequence). This CDR3 comprises 18 residues.

This chain connects TRBV27 to TRBJ2-2; TRBD1 is a possible D gene (7 bases). This CDR3 contains 13 residues. V dropped 4 bases and J dropped 5 bases, with 8 bases sitting between them. Germline loops: CDR1 MNHEY, CDR2 SMNVEV (reference sequence). CDR3 sequence reads: CASSSGGTGELFF. In nucleotides, the CDR3 is TGTGCCAGCAGTTCAGGGGGGACCGGGGAGCTGTTTTTT.

J is TRBJ1-1 and V is TRBV9; D gene ambiguous. Per the germline V gene, CDR1 is SGDLS and CDR2 is YYNGEE. The CDR3 totals 12 residues. The ends were cut back, 3 bases at V and 3 bases at J, with 6 bases in the middle. CDR3 residues: CASSGDYTEAFF. CDR3 nucleotides: TGTGCCAGCAGCGGAGACTACACTGAAGCTTTCTTT.

The V and J genes are TRBV5-4 and TRBJ2-3; TRBD1 is a possible D gene (6 bases). Germline assignment: CDR1 SGHNT and CDR2 YYREEE (reference sequence). The CDR3 has 15 residues. Trimming pared 4 bases from V and 0 bases from J, leaving 12 bases between. In nucleotides, the CDR3 is TGTGCCAGCAGCGAACCGGGACAAAGCACAGATACGCAGTATTTT. Translated, it gives CASSEPGQSTDTQYF. Full variable domain (remainder filled in from reference TRBV5-4 and TRBJ2-3): ETGVTQSPTHLIKTRGQQVTLRCSSQSGHNTVSWYQQALGQGPQFIFQYYREEENGRGNFPPRFSGLQFPNYSSELNVNALELDDSALYLCASSEPGQSTDTQYFGPGTRLTVL.

V and J are TRBV6-1 and TRBJ2-7; D is unresolved. Germline-derived CDR1 and CDR2 are MNHNS and SASEGT. V was shortened by 1 base and J by 2 bases, with 12 bases between the two germline ends. The CDR3 is made up of 15 amino acids. CDR3 sequence: CASSEGWRLAYEQYF. CDR3 nucleotides: TGTGCCAGCAGTGAAGGGTGGAGACTCGCCTACGAGCAGTACTTC.

This rearrangement joins TRBV5-4 to TRBJ2-5; D may be TRBD2 (5 bases). V was pared by 7 bases and J by 4 bases, with 14 bases between. This CDR3 has 13 amino acids. Germline V gene data show CDR1 as SGHNT and CDR2 as YYREEE (reference sequence). CDR3 DNA sequence: TGTGCCAGCGCCGAGGGAATGGGAGAGACCCAGTACTTC. This codes for CASAEGMGETQYF.